This TCR beta chain was obtained from a study of CD8+ T cells in alopecia areata. It was cDNA, reverse transcribed from extracted RNA, that served as the sequencing template. Generated by immunoSEQ multiplex PCR, the TCRdb table keeps only in-frame clones and is missing some. Here the sample spans about 180,000 clones, approximately 50% being singletons. The CDR3 loop spans 14 amino acids. The V gene's germline CDR1 is KGHSH and CDR2 LQKENI. Trimming at V came to 3 bases and at J to 6 bases, leaving 7 bases not matched to a gene. Broader study findings: Scalp and blood retained many expanded lesional clones during tofacitinib.

As to treatment: oral pan-JAK inhibitor, 5-10 mg twice daily. Comments on this clone: Its antigen is unknown.

This sample comprised CD8+ T cells sorted from blood, obtained around week 54, from a patient treated with tofacitinib. This TCR derives from a human donor with alopecia areata. The J gene is TRBJ1-1, the V gene TRBV18; 7 positions agree with TRBD1. The DNA of the CDR3 is TGTGCCAGCTCACCTACCGACAGGGTTTCTGAAGCTTTCTTT. It encodes CASSPTDRVSEAFF.